This TCR beta chain derives from a study of blood T cells in healthy people across ages. Through a sample-barcoded 5' primer and a J-beta primer mix, a second PCR was run for 7 to 11 cycles. Each cDNA molecule, via a template-switch adaptor with 12 random nucleotides, was tagged. TCRdb reprocessed the 5' RACE reads with MiXCR, giving one entry per CDR3 protein. This table holds roughly 900,000 distinct CDR3 sequences, roughly 50% found once. This CDR3 is 13 amino acids long. Germline-derived CDR1 and CDR2 are MNHEY and SVGAGI. The trim removed 8 bases at V and 8 bases at J, leaving 10 bases unmatched.

V and J are TRBV6-5 and TRBJ1-2, with 8 bases aligning to TRBD1. The sequence came from a man younger than 45 in good health. Sequenced: blood. CDR3 sequence (DNA): TGTGCCAGCGGGGGCAGGGGGCTTTCGGGCTACACCTTC. Encoded protein: CASGGRGLSGYTF.